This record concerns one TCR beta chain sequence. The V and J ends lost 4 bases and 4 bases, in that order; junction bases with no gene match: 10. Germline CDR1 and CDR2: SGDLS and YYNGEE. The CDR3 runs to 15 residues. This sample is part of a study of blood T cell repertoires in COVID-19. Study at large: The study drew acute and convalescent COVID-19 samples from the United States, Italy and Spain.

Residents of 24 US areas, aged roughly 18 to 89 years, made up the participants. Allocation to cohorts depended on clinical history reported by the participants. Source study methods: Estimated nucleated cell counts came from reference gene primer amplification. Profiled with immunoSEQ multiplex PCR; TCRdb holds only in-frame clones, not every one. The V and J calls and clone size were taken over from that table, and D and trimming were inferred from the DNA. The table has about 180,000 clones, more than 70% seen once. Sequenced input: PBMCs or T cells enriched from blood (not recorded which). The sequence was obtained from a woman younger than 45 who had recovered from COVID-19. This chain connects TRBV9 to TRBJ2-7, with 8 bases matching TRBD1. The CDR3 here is CASSPDRGDIYEQYF. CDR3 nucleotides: TGTGCCAGCAGCCCAGACAGGGGAGACATATACGAGCAGTACTTC.